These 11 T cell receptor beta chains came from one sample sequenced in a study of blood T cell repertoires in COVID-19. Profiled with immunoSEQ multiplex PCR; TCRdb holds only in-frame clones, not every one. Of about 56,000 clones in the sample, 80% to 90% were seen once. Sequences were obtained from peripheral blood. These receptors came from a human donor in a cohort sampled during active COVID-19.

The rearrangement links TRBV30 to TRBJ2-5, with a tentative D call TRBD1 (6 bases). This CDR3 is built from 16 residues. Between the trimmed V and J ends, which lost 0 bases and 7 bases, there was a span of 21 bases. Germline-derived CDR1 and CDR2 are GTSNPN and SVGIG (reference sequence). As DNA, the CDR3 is TGTGCCTGGAGTGTACGTGAGGGGGTTGCTTCTGGGACCCAGTACTTC. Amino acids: CAWSVREGVASGTQYF.

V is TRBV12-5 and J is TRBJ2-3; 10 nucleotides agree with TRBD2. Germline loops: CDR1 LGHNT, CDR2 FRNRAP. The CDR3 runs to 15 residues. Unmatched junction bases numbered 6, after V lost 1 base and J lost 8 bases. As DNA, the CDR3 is TGTGCTAGTGGTTTGGATCCTAGCGGGGGCCTTACGCAGTATTTT. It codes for CASGLDPSGGLTQYF.

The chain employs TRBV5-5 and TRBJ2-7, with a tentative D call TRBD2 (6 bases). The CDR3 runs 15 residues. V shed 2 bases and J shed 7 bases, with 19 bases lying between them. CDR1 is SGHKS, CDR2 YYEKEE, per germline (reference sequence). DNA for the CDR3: TGTGCCAGCAGCTTCCAGGGAGGATCCTTAAGGGAGCAGTACTTC. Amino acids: CASSFQGGSLREQYF.

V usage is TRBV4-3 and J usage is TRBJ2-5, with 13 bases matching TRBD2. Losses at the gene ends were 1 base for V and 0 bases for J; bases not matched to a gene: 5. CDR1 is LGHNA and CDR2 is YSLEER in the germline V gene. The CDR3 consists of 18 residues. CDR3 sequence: CASSQGLAGGPYQETQYF. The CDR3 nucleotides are TGCGCCAGCAGCCAAGGACTAGCGGGGGGACCGTACCAAGAGACCCAGTACTTC.

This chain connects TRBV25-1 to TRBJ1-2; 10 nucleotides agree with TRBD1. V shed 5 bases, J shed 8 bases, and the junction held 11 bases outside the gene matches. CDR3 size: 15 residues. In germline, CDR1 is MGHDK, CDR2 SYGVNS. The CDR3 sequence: CASSSEGTGARGYTF. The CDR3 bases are TGTGCCAGCAGTTCGGAAGGGACAGGGGCAAGGGGCTACACCTTC.

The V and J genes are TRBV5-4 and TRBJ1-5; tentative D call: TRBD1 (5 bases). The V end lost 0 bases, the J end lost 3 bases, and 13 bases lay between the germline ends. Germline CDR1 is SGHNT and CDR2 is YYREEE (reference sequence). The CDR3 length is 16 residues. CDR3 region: CASSLASIGDNQPQHF. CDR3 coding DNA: TGTGCCAGCAGCTTGGCCTCTATAGGGGACAATCAGCCCCAGCATTTT.

The CDR3 sequence is CASSFPTGTGEIRVDTQYF. The CDR3 region has the DNA TGCGCCAGCAGCTTTCCCACTGGGACAGGGGAAATCCGAGTGGATACGCAGTATTTT. The chain combines TRBV5-1 with TRBJ2-3; 10 nucleotides line up with TRBD1. The CDR3 runs to 19 residues. V shed 2 bases, J shed 6 bases, and the junction held 18 bases outside the gene matches. Germline CDR1 SGHRS, CDR2 YFSETQ.

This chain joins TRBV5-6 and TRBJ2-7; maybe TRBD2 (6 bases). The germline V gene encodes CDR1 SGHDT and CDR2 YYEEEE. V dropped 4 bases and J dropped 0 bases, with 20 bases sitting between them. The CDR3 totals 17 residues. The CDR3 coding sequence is TGTGCCAGCAGCCCCCGCGGATGGGACTTCGGCTCCTACGAGCAGTACTTC. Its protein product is CASSPRGWDFGSYEQYF.

CDR3 nucleotide sequence: TGCGCCAGCAGCCAAGAAGGTAGAGCCCCCGGGGAGCAGTACTTC. Its translation: CASSQEGRAPGEQYF. The chain is built from TRBV4-1 and TRBJ2-7; D remains unclear. Trimming took off 0 bases at V and 7 bases at J, with 16 bases between the two ends. Germline CDR1 and CDR2: MGHRA and YSYEKL. The CDR3 length is 15 residues.

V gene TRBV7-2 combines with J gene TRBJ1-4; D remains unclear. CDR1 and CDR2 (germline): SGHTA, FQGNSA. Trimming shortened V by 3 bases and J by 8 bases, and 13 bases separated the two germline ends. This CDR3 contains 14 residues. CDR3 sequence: CASSFGETVEKLFF. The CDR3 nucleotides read TGTGCCAGCAGCTTCGGGGAGACGGTCGAAAAACTGTTTTTT.

In DNA, the CDR3 is TGTGCCAGTAGGGAGGCCTACAGCGGCGGCTACACCTTC. Its protein product is CASREAYSGGYTF. The chain recombines TRBV19 with TRBJ1-2, with no clear D. The CDR3 covers 13 residues. Per the germline V gene, CDR1 is LNHDA and CDR2 is SQIVND (reference sequence). Trimming took 6 bases from V and 8 from J, leaving 16 bases between them. Full variable domain (outside the CDR3, taken from reference TRBV19 and TRBJ1-2): DGGITQSPKYLFRKEGQNVTLSCEQNLNHDAMYWYRQDPGQGLRLIYYSQIVNDFQKGDIAEGYSVSREKKESFPLTVTSAQKNPTAFYLCASREAYSGGYTFGSGTRLTVV.